This T cell receptor beta chain was retrieved from a study of blood T cell repertoires in COVID-19. Study summary: The analysed material was cDNA or gDNA that came from T cells, B-cell-depleted T cells, or PBMCs.

Adults between about 18 and 95 years of age took part from about two dozen US areas. Sequencing was performed with immunoSEQ multiplex PCR; in TCRdb, only in-frame clones are kept and a portion is missing. The data hold about 230,000 clones, with roughly nine tenths observed a single time. CDR1 is MGHRA, CDR2 YSYEKL, per germline. The CDR3 is 18 amino acids. V was cut by 0 bases and J by 5 bases, with 20 bases left in between. The sample was PBMCs or T cells enriched from blood (not recorded which). This TCR came from a woman aged 25 to 45 with acute COVID-19. The chain recombines TRBV4-1 with TRBJ2-1; D remains ambiguous. This CDR3 reads CASSQDRSRLVQDNEQFF. The CDR3 DNA sequence: TGCGCCAGCAGCCAAGATCGTAGTAGGCTGGTGCAGGACAATGAGCAGTTCTTC.